Listed here are 25 T cell receptor beta chains from one sample, sequenced in a study of shared clonotypes between healthy human individuals. Method: immunoSEQ multiplex PCR; TCRdb's copy keeps in-frame clones and lacks some. Among approximately 650,000 clones listed, 95% to 96% were seen once. CD45RO-negative CD8 cells positively selected for CCR7 made up the naive population, which excluded terminally differentiated effector memory CD45RA+ cells. Sequenced input: naive CD8+ T cells sorted from blood. The receptors come from a woman aged 30 to 39 in good health.

The chain is built from TRBV7-6 and TRBJ2-7; perhaps TRBD1 as D (7 bases). The V gene's germline CDR1 is SGHVS and CDR2 FNYEAQ. The length of the CDR3 is 13 residues. Deletions cut 2 bases from V and 6 bases from J, with 11 bases between. The CDR3 region is CASSLYQGGEQYF. The DNA of the CDR3 is TGTGCCAGCAGCTTATATCAGGGGGGCGAGCAGTACTTC.

This clone was detected only once. The CDR3 DNA follows: TGTGCCAGCAGCCGGCAAACTTACAATGAGCAGTTCTTC. This encodes CASSRQTYNEQFF. The gene calls are TRBV7-8 and TRBJ2-1; D remains ambiguous. Germline lookup yields CDR1 SGHVS and CDR2 FQNEAQ. V was pared by 5 bases and J by 4 bases, with 9 bases between. The CDR3 covers 13 residues.

The chain links TRBV9 to TRBJ2-1; D unclear. Per germline, CDR1 SGDLS and CDR2 YYNGEE. The V gene lost 2 bases and the J gene lost 0 bases, with 9 bases spanning the gap. The CDR3 extends over 15 amino acids. CDR3 sequence reads: CASSVDPDSYNEQFF. In DNA, the CDR3 is TGTGCCAGCAGCGTTGACCCAGACTCCTACAATGAGCAGTTCTTC.

The chain joins TRBV7-9 to TRBJ2-3; the match to TRBD2 covers 7 bases. The junction had 7 bases not matched to a gene; V was cut back by 3 bases and J by 7 bases. The V gene's germline CDR1 is SEHNR and CDR2 FQNEAQ (reference sequence). The CDR3 spans 14 residues. CDR3 nucleotides: TGTGCCAGCAGCTTTTCTAGCGGCGTTAATACGCAGTATTTT. It specifies CASSFSSGVNTQYF.

The chain combines TRBV7-9 with TRBJ1-2, with D possibly matching TRBD1 (6 bases). The germline V gene encodes CDR1 SEHNR and CDR2 FQNEAQ (reference sequence). The V end was cut by 5 bases, the J end by 4 bases, with 20 bases between. This CDR3 comprises 16 residues. This CDR3 is CASSREFITGTYGYTF. DNA of the CDR3: TGTGCCAGCAGCCGCGAGTTCATAACAGGGACCTATGGCTACACCTTC. Complete variable domain (other parts from reference TRBV7-9 and TRBJ1-2): DTGVSQNPRHKITKRGQNVTFRCDPISEHNRLYWYRQTLGQGPEFLTYFQNEAQLEKSRLLSDRFSAERPKGSFSTLEIQRTEQGDSAMYLCASSREFITGTYGYTFGSGTRLTVV.

As regards this clone: In the same sample, other DNA sequences code for this CDR3. The chain uses TRBV5-4 and TRBJ2-7; 7 nucleotides align to TRBD1. The CDR3 loop spans 14 amino acids. The V segment lost 4 bases and the J segment 1 base; nucleotides outside the gene matches: 5. CDR1 and CDR2 (germline): SGHNT, YYREEE (reference sequence). The CDR3 region is CASSPRDSSYEQYF. In DNA, the CDR3 is TGTGCCAGCAGCCCCCGGGACAGTTCCTACGAGCAGTACTTC.

The J gene is TRBJ1-3, the V gene TRBV28; D call uncertain. V lost 5 bases to trimming and J lost 2 bases, with 13 bases between them. The V gene's germline CDR1 is MDHEN and CDR2 SYDVKM. CDR3 size: 15 residues. The CDR3 spells CASSPGLLAGNTIYF. The DNA for the CDR3 is TGTGCCAGCAGTCCAGGTTTGTTGGCTGGAAACACCATATATTTT.

This chain connects TRBV2 to TRBJ2-7; 10 positions match TRBD2. Germline CDR1 reads SNHLY; CDR2 reads FYNNEI. The CDR3 length is 15 residues. The V segment lost 7 bases and the J segment 0 bases; nucleotides outside the gene matches: 6. CDR3 in amino acids: CASTGTSDSSYEQYF. CDR3 sequence (DNA): TGTGCCAGCACCGGGACTAGCGACAGCTCCTACGAGCAGTACTTC.

The V gene is TRBV4-1, the J gene TRBJ1-2, with D perhaps matching TRBD1 (5 bases). Germline CDR1 and CDR2: MGHRA and YSYEKL. V was cut by 1 base and J by 6 bases, with 18 bases left in between. CDR3 length: 16 amino acids. CDR3 nucleotides: TGCGCCAGCAGCCAAGGATTCAGGGCAGGGACCCATGGCTACACCTTC. It codes for CASSQGFRAGTHGYTF.

The chain employs TRBV2 and TRBJ2-7; no firm D call. This CDR3 is built from 14 residues. Germline V gene data show CDR1 as SNHLY and CDR2 as FYNNEI. Trimming stripped 3 bases from V and 4 bases from J, with 13 bases between. In DNA form, the CDR3 reads TGTGCCAGCAGTGAGGCTCCTCATAATTACGAGCAGTACTTC. Translated: CASSEAPHNYEQYF. The whole variable domain, remainder taken from reference TRBV2 and TRBJ2-7, is EPEVTQTPSHQVTQMGQEVILRCVPISNHLYFYWYRQILGQKVEFLVSFYNNEISEKSEIFDDQFSVERPDGSNFTLKIRSTKLEDSAMYFCASSEAPHNYEQYFGPGTRLTVT.

The chain employs TRBV4-2 and TRBJ2-7; unclear D gene. The CDR3 has 15 amino acids. CDR1 is LGHNA, CDR2 YNFKEQ, per germline. The germline V and J ends were trimmed by 0 bases and 3 bases, with 12 bases remaining between them. The CDR3 DNA reads TGTGCCAGCAGCCAAGACCGGGCGAATTACTACGAGCAGTACTTC. It specifies CASSQDRANYYEQYF.

The chain uses TRBV28 and TRBJ2-1; 7 bases match TRBD1. This CDR3 has 16 amino acids. V dropped 6 bases and J dropped 4; count of bases not matched to a gene: 12. CDR1 and CDR2 (germline): MDHEN, SYDVKM. CDR3 region: CASSPDRETRYNEQFF. The DNA for the CDR3 is TGTGCCAGCAGCCCTGACAGGGAGACAAGGTACAATGAGCAGTTCTTC.

The V and J genes are TRBV4-2 and TRBJ2-1; 7 bases are shared with TRBD2. The trim removed 3 bases at V and 3 bases at J, leaving 8 bases unmatched. Germline CDR1 LGHNA, CDR2 YNFKEQ. The CDR3 is 16 residues long. CDR3 loop: CASSQDRDYVYNEQFF. The CDR3 coding sequence is TGTGCCAGCAGCCAGGATCGGGACTACGTCTACAATGAGCAGTTCTTC.

The chain recombines TRBV7-9 with TRBJ2-2; 7 positions agree with TRBD1. Germline V lookup: CDR1 SEHNR, CDR2 FQNEAQ (reference sequence). V lost 8 bases and J lost 5; bases outside the gene matches: 11. The CDR3 spans 15 residues. The CDR3 region is CASRQTLTGTGELFF. The CDR3 bases are TGTGCCAGCCGACAAACATTGACAGGGACCGGGGAGCTGTTTTTT.

The chain combines TRBV28 with TRBJ2-7, with 8 positions matching TRBD2. After removal of 6 bases from V and 5 bases from J, the junction contained 9 bases not matched to a gene. The CDR3 runs to 14 residues. Germline loops: CDR1 MDHEN, CDR2 SYDVKM. In DNA form, the CDR3 reads TGTGCCAGCAGGAAGAGCGGGAGTGTCAACGAGCAGTACTTC. Translating gives CASRKSGSVNEQYF.

The chain joins TRBV27 to TRBJ1-2; TRBD1 aligns across 8 bases. With V trimmed by 5 bases and J by 6 bases, 8 bases remained unmatched. The CDR3 sequence is 14 residues long. Germline loops: CDR1 MNHEY, CDR2 SMNVEV (reference sequence). The CDR3 sequence: CASSRGQGWNGYTF. The CDR3, as DNA: TGTGCCAGCAGTCGCGGACAGGGCTGGAATGGCTACACCTTC.

This chain links TRBV4-1 with TRBJ2-7; perhaps D is TRBD1 or TRBD2 (5 bases each). The V end was cut by 3 bases, the J end by 0 bases, with 9 bases between. Looked up from germline, CDR1 is MGHRA and CDR2 is YSYEKL. The CDR3 is made up of 14 amino acids. CDR3 nucleotide sequence: TGCGCCAGCAGCCATCCGGGGCCCTCCTACGAGCAGTACTTC. Its translation is CASSHPGPSYEQYF.

The rearrangement links TRBV5-6 to TRBJ2-1, with TRBD1 identical over 9 bases. Germline CDR1 reads SGHDT; CDR2 reads YYEEEE. V trimming: 6 bases; J trimming: 8 bases; junction bases outside the gene matches: 18. This CDR3 comprises 17 residues. CDR3 DNA sequence: TGTGCCAGCAACAACCAAGGTCGGACAGGGGACTTCTATGAGCAGTTCTTC. Translation: CASNNQGRTGDFYEQFF.

This chain links TRBV14 with TRBJ2-7; possibly TRBD2 for D (6 bases). CDR3 length equals 14 residues. From germline, CDR1 is SGHDN and CDR2 FVKESK. V was cut by 2 bases and J by 0 bases, with 8 bases left in between. The CDR3 spells CASSQLAISYEQYF. The DNA of the CDR3 is TGTGCCAGCAGCCAACTAGCGATCTCCTACGAGCAGTACTTC.

The chain joins TRBV2 to TRBJ2-7; weak D call: TRBD2 (6 bases). V lost 11 bases and J 3 bases, leaving 20 bases between the germline ends. Germline V gene data show CDR1 as SNHLY and CDR2 as FYNNEI. CDR3 length equals 14 residues. The CDR3 nucleotides are TGTGCCGCAGCCGCCGGGGGAGAGGACTACGAGCAGTACTTC. Amino acid sequence: CAAAAGGEDYEQYF.

The genes are TRBV5-6 and TRBJ2-7, with D perhaps assigned TRBD1 or TRBD2 (5 bases each). The V gene's germline CDR1 is SGHDT and CDR2 YYEEEE. CDR3 length equals 16 residues. Deletions cut 5 bases from V and 7 bases from J, with 25 bases between. The CDR3 spells CASSLDGAEGSREQYF. CDR3 nucleotides: TGTGCCAGCAGTTTAGACGGGGCAGAGGGTTCCCGGGAGCAGTACTTC.

The gene calls are TRBV5-1 and TRBJ1-2, with D unresolved. Germline CDR1 is SGHRS and CDR2 is YFSETQ. V lost 3 bases to trimming and J lost 8 bases, with 20 bases between them. The CDR3 sequence is 15 residues long. As DNA, the CDR3 is TGCGCCAGCAGCTCAACGGCTGAGTCCCTCCTCGGCTACACCTTC. Residues: CASSSTAESLLGYTF. Variable domain in full (rest from reference TRBV5-1 and TRBJ1-2): KAGVTQTPRYLIKTRGQQVTLSCSPISGHRSVSWYQQTPGQGLQFLFEYFSETQRNKGNFPGRFSGRQFSNSRSEMNVSTLELGDSALYLCASSSTAESLLGYTFGSGTRLTVV.

Regarding this clone: One end of the junction does not line up with germline, which may come from a read error. The chain employs TRBV28 and TRBJ2-7; no reliable D call. Per the germline V gene, CDR1 is MDHEN and CDR2 is SYDVKM. The length of the CDR3 is 12 residues. The CDR3 reads CASSPDAQWFNF. CDR3 sequence (DNA): TGTGCCAGCAGTCCGGACGCCCAATGGTTTAACTTC.

This clone was observed a single time. The V and J genes are TRBV4-1 and TRBJ2-2; 10 bases agree with TRBD2. The CDR3 length is 17 residues. V was pared by 4 bases and J by 3 bases, with 8 bases of the junction left unmatched. Germline V gene lookup returns CDR1 MGHRA and CDR2 YSYEKL. The CDR3 region has the DNA TGCGCCAGCAGCCCCGCCGAAGCGGGAGGGCACACCGGGGAGCTGTTTTTT. This sequence encodes CASSPAEAGGHTGELFF.

This rearrangement joins TRBV11-2 to TRBJ2-5; 9 positions agree with TRBD2. The trim removed 0 bases at V and 2 bases at J, leaving 13 bases unmatched. This CDR3 is 19 amino acids long. Germline V gene sequence: CDR1 SGHAT, CDR2 FQNNGV. The chain's CDR3 is CASSLDLGPGLALQETQYF. The DNA of the CDR3 is TGTGCCAGCAGCTTAGATCTTGGCCCGGGACTAGCCTTACAAGAGACCCAGTACTTC. The full variable domain, completed using reference TRBV11-2 and TRBJ2-5, is EAGVAQSPRYKIIEKRQSVAFWCNPISGHATLYWYQQILGQGPKLLIQFQNNGVVDDSQLPKDRFSAERLKGVDSTLKIQPAKLEDSAVYLCASSLDLGPGLALQETQYFGPGTRLLVL.